This passage covers 8 T cell receptor beta chains from one sample sequenced in a study of blood T cell repertoires in COVID-19. Produced via immunoSEQ multiplex PCR; TCRdb's table is partial and in-frame only. The sample carries under 200,000 clones, around 80% recorded once. The sequenced material came from PBMCs or T cells enriched from blood (not recorded which). The receptors were gathered from a woman in her fifties or sixties who had recovered from COVID-19.

Only one count was recorded for this clone. The chain couples TRBV6-5 to TRBJ1-6, with TRBD1 as a possible D gene (5 bases). The CDR3 sequence is 15 residues long. Trimming cost V 1 base and J 9 bases, with 13 bases left between them. Germline V CDR1 and CDR2: MNHEY, SVGAGI. The CDR3 sequence is CASSYFGDRGSPLHF. The CDR3 DNA reads as TGTGCCAGCAGTTACTTCGGCGACAGAGGTTCACCCCTCCACTTT.

V gene TRBV27 combines with J gene TRBJ2-7; D is undetermined. CDR3 length: 14 residues. Germline CDR1 and CDR2: MNHEY and SMNVEV (reference sequence). The ends were cut back, 5 bases at V and 7 bases at J, with 18 bases in the middle. CDR3: CASSEYSLVLEQYF. The CDR3 DNA is TGTGCCAGCAGTGAGTATAGCCTAGTCTTGGAGCAGTACTTC.

As DNA, the CDR3 is TGTGCCAGCAGTTTCGGTTCGAACACCGGGGAGCTGTTTTTT. Translation gives CASSFGSNTGELFF. This rearrangement joins TRBV28 to TRBJ2-2; no definite D call. The CDR3 runs to 14 residues. CDR1 is MDHEN, CDR2 SYDVKM, per germline. Trimming took 3 bases from V and 0 from J, leaving 5 bases between them.

As DNA, the CDR3 is TGTGCCAGCAGCCCGGACAGGGGGGATGGCTACACCTTC. This codes for CASSPDRGDGYTF. This chain uses TRBV11-2 with TRBJ1-2, with 10 bases that match TRBD1. With 5 bases clipped from V and 6 bases from J, the junction kept 3 bases outside the gene matches. The CDR3 runs 13 residues. The V gene's germline CDR1 is SGHAT and CDR2 FQNNGV.

V is TRBV7-9 and J is TRBJ1-3; the D is unclear. Germline V gene data show CDR1 as SEHNR and CDR2 as FQNEAQ (reference sequence). The CDR3 runs to 19 residues. V lost 4 bases to trimming and J lost 0 bases, with 22 bases between them. In DNA form, the CDR3 reads TGTGCCAGCAGCTCTATATCGGGGTCCTTGGTATCCTCTGGAAACACCATATATTTT. As protein: CASSSISGSLVSSGNTIYF.

The DNA of the CDR3 is TGTGCCACCAGTAGGGGGCCGGGCCAGCCCCAGCATTTT. The encoded protein is CATSRGPGQPQHF. The chain joins TRBV24-1 to TRBJ1-5, with TRBD1 matching over 7 bases. This CDR3 is built from 13 residues. Germline lookup yields CDR1 KGHDR and CDR2 SFDVKD. The J segment lost 7 bases and the V segment lost 6 bases, leaving 5 bases of the junction unmatched.

This rearrangement joins TRBV7-8 to TRBJ2-2; D ambiguous. The CDR3 is 13 amino acids. Germline loops: CDR1 SGHVS, CDR2 FQNEAQ. The V end was cut by 0 bases, the J end by 7 bases, with 6 bases between. The CDR3 protein is CASSLARDGELFF. The CDR3 nucleotides are TGTGCCAGCAGCTTAGCTCGAGACGGGGAGCTGTTTTTT.

For the CDR3, the DNA is TGTGCCAGCAGTAGCGGGCGTTCCTACGAGCAGTACTTC. Protein product: CASSSGRSYEQYF. The chain uses TRBV9 and TRBJ2-7, with 7 bases that match TRBD2. The CDR3 is 13 residues long. Trimming took 5 bases from V and 1 from J; bases not matched to a gene: 3. CDR1 SGDLS and CDR2 YYNGEE come from the germline V gene.